The clone carrying this TCR beta chain was detected only a few times. Antigen unknown. Trimming stripped 7 bases from V and 0 bases from J, with 19 bases between. There are 16 residues in the CDR3. Germline V gene data show CDR1 as SQVTM and CDR2 as ANQGSEA. This entry is derived from a study of blood T cells in healthy people across ages. Combining a sample-barcoded 5' primer with a J-beta primer mix, a second PCR ran for 7 to 11 cycles. TCRdb passed the 5' RACE reads through MiXCR, listing each CDR3 protein once. The sample carries approximately 900,000 distinct CDR3 sequences, under 50% recorded once. Overall study findings and caveats: Roughly linearly, TCR beta diversity per million T cells fell as age increased.

J is TRBJ2-4 and V is TRBV29-1; D may be TRBD1 (6 bases). Sequencing input: blood. This clonotype originated in a man under 40 in good health. In DNA form, the CDR3 reads TGCAGCGCAACGAGCCCCCTGACAGGAGCCAAAAACATTCAGTACTTC. Protein product: CSATSPLTGAKNIQYF. The full variable domain, with the rest looked up from reference TRBV29-1 and TRBJ2-4, is SAVISQKPSRDICQRGTSLTIQCQVDSQVTMMFWYRQQPGQSLTLIATANQGSEATYESGFVIDKFPISRPNLTFSTLTVSNMSPEDSSIYLCSATSPLTGAKNIQYFGAGTRLSVL.